A single sample is the source of the 22 T cell receptor beta chains below, sequenced in a study of blood T cell repertoires in COVID-19. Sequencing was performed with immunoSEQ multiplex PCR; in TCRdb, only in-frame clones are kept and a portion is missing. The data show around 95,000 clones, with roughly 84% seen just once and more than 10% held by the top ten. What was sequenced was peripheral blood. These receptors originate from a human donor in a cohort sampled during active COVID-19.

This sequence joins TRBV5-6 and TRBJ1-2, with TRBD1 matching 8 bases. CDR1 is SGHDT, CDR2 YYEEEE, per germline. Trimming removed 4 bases from V and 2 bases from J; junction bases left unmatched: 10. The CDR3 spans 16 residues. The CDR3 here is CASSRGQGSPNYGYTF. The CDR3 coding sequence is TGTGCCAGCAGCCGAGGACAGGGCTCCCCCAACTATGGCTACACCTTC.

V gene TRBV10-2 combines with J gene TRBJ2-1; TRBD2 might be the D (6 bases). This CDR3 comprises 13 residues. Trimming took 4 bases from V and 5 from J, leaving 9 bases between them. Germline CDR1 and CDR2: WSHSY and SAAADI. The CDR3 loop reads CASSGGKHNEQFF. CDR3 coding DNA: TGCGCCAGCAGTGGCGGGAAACACAATGAGCAGTTCTTC.

This clone was detected once. The chain has TRBV10-3 and TRBJ2-3; maybe TRBD1 (6 bases). CDR1 is ENHRY and CDR2 is SYGVKD in the germline V gene. Trimming cost V 6 bases and J 0 bases, with 10 bases left between them. This CDR3 has 14 amino acids. This CDR3 is CAIRQGPSTDTQYF. CDR3 nucleotide sequence: TGTGCCATCAGGCAGGGGCCTAGCACAGATACGCAGTATTTT.

The V call is TRBV5-1, the J call TRBJ2-7; 10 bases agree with TRBD1. From germline, CDR1 is SGHRS and CDR2 YFSETQ. With 0 bases clipped from V and 4 bases from J, the junction kept 1 base outside the gene matches. The CDR3 has 14 residues. CDR3 DNA: TGCGCCAGCAGCTTGGAGGGACAGGGGTACGAGCAGTACTTC. It translates to CASSLEGQGYEQYF.

This clone was detected once. This chain connects TRBV3-1 (or the pseudogene TRBV3-2) to TRBJ2-1; D possibly corresponds to TRBD2 (6 bases). This CDR3 region has 14 residues. V was pared by 3 bases and J by 10 bases, with 16 bases between. Germline V gene lookup returns CDR1 LGHDT and CDR2 YNNKEL (reference sequence). CDR3 region: CASSHRGAPGEQFF. DNA of the CDR3: TGTGCCAGCAGCCACCGCGGGGCCCCAGGGGAGCAGTTCTTC.

DNA of the CDR3: TGTGCCACCAGTGATCCGCGGGAGGGCCCCACCGGGGAGCTGTTTTTT. This codes for CATSDPREGPTGELFF. The rearrangement uses TRBV24-1 and TRBJ2-2, with 9 positions matching TRBD2. Per germline, CDR1 KGHDR and CDR2 SFDVKD. V lost 3 bases and J lost 4; bases outside the gene matches: 5. The CDR3 consists of 16 residues.

This clone was seen only once. The rearrangement links TRBV19 to TRBJ1-3; a weak D match, TRBD1 (6 bases). The CDR3 sequence is 16 residues long. V gave up 5 bases and J gave up 0 bases, with 14 bases separating them. Germline V CDR1 and CDR2: LNHDA, SQIVND (reference sequence). Here the CDR3 DNA reads TGTGCCAGTAGTGCGTACAGGGCGAACTCTGGAAACACCATATATTTT. Its translation: CASSAYRANSGNTIYF.

The V and J genes are TRBV7-2 and TRBJ1-4; TRBD1 might be the D (6 bases). Germline V gives CDR1 SGHTA, CDR2 FQGNSA. CDR3 length: 16 residues. The V end lost 1 base, the J end lost 6 bases, and 15 bases lay between the germline ends. The CDR3 bases are TGTGCCAGCAGCTTAGTTGCGGGGGCTTGGGATGAAAAACTGTTTTTT. Amino acids: CASSLVAGAWDEKLFF.

The chain carries TRBV7-8 and TRBJ1-4; tentatively, D is TRBD1 (5 bases). V was clipped by 1 base and J by 7 bases, with 13 bases between them. CDR1 and CDR2 (germline): SGHVS, FQNEAQ. The length of the CDR3 is 15 residues. CDR3 loop: CASSLEGQWSEKLFF. Written as DNA, the CDR3 is TGTGCCAGCAGCTTAGAGGGGCAATGGAGTGAAAAACTGTTTTTT.

The chain is built from TRBV18 and TRBJ1-2; no reliable D call. Germline assignment: CDR1 KGHSH and CDR2 LQKENI. V gave up 2 bases and J gave up 5 bases, with 18 bases separating them. The CDR3 contains 16 residues. DNA for the CDR3: TGTGCCAGCTCACCAATGGGAGCCGGACGGACTTATGGCTACACCTTC. Translation: CASSPMGAGRTYGYTF.

The V and J genes are TRBV19 and TRBJ1-5; D not certain. The germline V and J ends were trimmed by 5 bases and 0 bases, with 8 bases remaining between them. From germline, CDR1 is LNHDA and CDR2 SQIVND (reference sequence). The CDR3 loop spans 14 amino acids. CDR3 nucleotides: TGTGCCAGTAGTGTCGGTCCTAGCAATCAGCCCCAGCATTTT. Encoded protein: CASSVGPSNQPQHF.

The chain combines TRBV5-1 with TRBJ2-7; TRBD2 might be the D (6 bases). The V end was cut by 4 bases, the J end by 6 bases, with 17 bases between. The germline gives CDR1 SGHRS, CDR2 YFSETQ. CDR3 length: 14 residues. Written as DNA, the CDR3 is TGCGCCAGCAGCCAGGACACCACAGCGGGCGAGCAGTACTTC. Protein: CASSQDTTAGEQYF.

The chain couples TRBV18 to TRBJ1-4; 8 bases match TRBD1. J lost 7 bases, V lost 6 bases, and 4 bases had no gene match. The CDR3 extends over 13 amino acids. Germline CDR1 is KGHSH and CDR2 is LQKENI. CDR3 residues: CASSRGQGEKLFF. The CDR3 nucleotides read TGTGCCAGCTCCCGTGGACAGGGTGAAAAACTGTTTTTT.

The chain is built from TRBV5-4 and TRBJ1-1; TRBD1 is a possible D gene (5 bases). The V end was cut by 2 bases, the J end by 5 bases, with 22 bases between. The germline gives CDR1 SGHNT, CDR2 YYREEE (reference sequence). The CDR3 sequence is 17 residues long. The DNA for the CDR3 is TGTGCCAGCAGCTTCTCCACCACCAGGGTTAATCGGACTGAAGCTTTCTTT. Translated, it gives CASSFSTTRVNRTEAFF.

This clone was seen a handful of times. V gene TRBV9 combines with J gene TRBJ1-5, with D unclear. CDR1 and CDR2 (germline): SGDLS, YYNGEE. Between the trimmed V and J ends, which lost 4 bases and 3 bases, there was a span of 14 bases. CDR3 length: 15 residues. The DNA for the CDR3 is TGTGCCAGCAGCCCTCCACTAGGACCCAATCAGCCCCAGCATTTT. It codes for CASSPPLGPNQPQHF.

The chain joins TRBV9 to TRBJ1-1; TRBD1 aligns across 7 bases. Trimming took 4 bases from V and 4 from J; bases not matched to a gene: 4. The CDR3 length is 13 residues. Germline V gene data show CDR1 as SGDLS and CDR2 as YYNGEE. The DNA for the CDR3 is TGTGCCAGCAGCCAGCAGGGGGGCACTGAAGCTTTCTTT. Its protein is CASSQQGGTEAFF.

V is TRBV6-5 and J is TRBJ2-5; a weak D match, TRBD2 (5 bases). This CDR3 has 14 residues. Germline V lookup: CDR1 MNHEY, CDR2 SVGAGI. V was cut by 6 bases and J by 5 bases, with 16 bases left in between. CDR3: CASRTTTRGETQYF. DNA of the CDR3: TGTGCCAGCAGAACAACTACCCGAGGGGAGACCCAGTACTTC.

CDR3 sequence (DNA): TGTGCCAGCAGTTCCCAGGGCAGGGGCAATGAGCAGTTCTTC. Protein: CASSSQGRGNEQFF. The V gene is TRBV6-2 or TRBV6-3, the J gene TRBJ2-1; D is possibly TRBD1 (6 bases). The germline gives CDR1 MNHEY, CDR2 SVGEGT. V lost 4 bases, J lost 6 bases, and 13 bases lay in between. CDR3 length equals 14 residues.

The genes are TRBV5-6 and TRBJ1-2; 7 bases align to TRBD1. The germline V gene has CDR1 SGHDT and CDR2 YYEEEE. The CDR3 runs to 14 residues. Trimming removed 7 bases from V and 6 bases from J; junction bases left unmatched: 12. The CDR3 is CASLIRQGSHGYTF. The CDR3 region has the DNA TGTGCCAGCCTCATCCGACAGGGAAGTCATGGCTACACCTTC.

This sequence joins TRBV10-1 and TRBJ2-1; 7 bases agree with TRBD1. Germline V gives CDR1 WNHNN, CDR2 SYGVQD (reference sequence). This CDR3 is built from 14 residues. J was trimmed by 4 bases and V by 9 bases; bases with no gene match: 9. CDR3 amino acids: CASPIRDRYNEQFF. The CDR3 DNA reads TGCGCCAGTCCTATCCGGGACAGATACAATGAGCAGTTCTTC.

The chain employs TRBV12-5 and TRBJ2-3; D remains ambiguous. Germline loops: CDR1 LGHNT, CDR2 FRNRAP. Trimming stripped 0 bases from V and 0 bases from J, with 7 bases between. This CDR3 spans 15 amino acids. CDR3 sequence (DNA): TGTGCTAGTGGTTTGGTACTACGTAGCACAGATACGCAGTATTTT. It translates to CASGLVLRSTDTQYF.

The J gene is TRBJ1-1, the V gene TRBV6-2 or TRBV6-3; D remains unclear. Trimming pared 5 bases from V and 6 bases from J, leaving 13 bases between. The CDR3 spans 13 residues. In germline, CDR1 is MNHEY, CDR2 SVGEGT. CDR3 sequence: CASSASRVSEAFF. CDR3 coding DNA: TGTGCCAGCAGTGCTTCCCGGGTCTCTGAAGCTTTCTTT.